The 15 T cell receptor beta chains given below trace back to one sample, sequenced in a study of cytomegalovirus exposure and HLA in healthy donors (dated by TCRdb to about 2017). Libraries were prepared through the immunoSEQ multiplex PCR assay. For the multiplex PCR, a mixture combining 60 forward primers for TCR Vbeta segments and 13 reverse primers for TCR Jbeta segments was used. TCRdb stores this immuneACCESS table with in-frame sequences only. Part of the clones is absent; in the studies checked, under half of the shortfall reflects unresolved V genes, and no reason is known for the rest. This sample comprises approximately 120,000 clones, about 79% of them detected only once. Under 3.5% of the sample lies in the top ten. Input material: PBMCs. Source of these receptors: a woman between 50 and 59 years old in good health and CMV-seronegative.

The chain joins TRBV5-6 to TRBJ2-1, with a weak D call TRBD1 (6 bases). The germline V gene encodes CDR1 SGHDT and CDR2 YYEEEE. The CDR3 spans 13 residues. V gave up 0 bases and J gave up 9 bases, with 10 bases separating them. The CDR3 DNA reads TGTGCCAGCAGCTTGGAAGGCAGGGGTGAGCAGTTCTTC. Amino acid sequence: CASSLEGRGEQFF.

V is TRBV10-3 and J is TRBJ2-3; tentative D call: TRBD2 (6 bases). CDR1 and CDR2 from the germline V gene are ENHRY and SYGVKD. This CDR3 has 16 amino acids. V was pared by 3 bases and J by 0 bases, with 13 bases between. CDR3 DNA: TGTGCCATCAGTGATGGAGGGCTAGGTAGCACAGATACGCAGTATTTT. Protein sequence: CAISDGGLGSTDTQYF.

The chain joins TRBV30 to TRBJ2-7; 7 bases agree with TRBD2. Germline CDR1 and CDR2: GTSNPN and SVGIG (reference sequence). The CDR3 extends over 14 amino acids. With 8 bases clipped from V and 1 base from J, the junction kept 11 bases outside the gene matches. CDR3 coding DNA: TGTGCCCGGACCCAGCGGGATCTTTCCTACGAGCAGTACTTC. Protein sequence: CARTQRDLSYEQYF.

This clone occurred a few times. Here the CDR3 DNA reads TGTGCCAGCAGTTCCCAGGGGTATGAGCAGTTCTTC. It is translated as CASSSQGYEQFF. This chain links TRBV5-5 with TRBJ2-1, with D possibly being TRBD1 (6 bases). V was cut by 5 bases and J by 8 bases, with 11 bases left in between. The germline V gene has CDR1 SGHKS and CDR2 YYEKEE (reference sequence). The CDR3 runs 12 residues. Full variable domain (missing parts from reference TRBV5-5 and TRBJ2-1): DAGVTQSPTHLIKTRGQQVTLRCSPISGHKSVSWYQQVLGQGPQFIFQYYEKEERGRGNFPDRFSARQFPNYSSELNVNALLLGDSALYLCASSSQGYEQFFGPGTRLTVL.

The genes are TRBV15 and TRBJ2-2; D is possibly TRBD2 (5 bases). The V gene's germline CDR1 is LNHNV and CDR2 YYDKDF (reference sequence). V dropped 0 bases and J dropped 8 bases, with 13 bases sitting between them. The CDR3 spans 15 residues. This chain's CDR3 is CATSRELEPPGELFF. The DNA of the CDR3 is TGTGCCACCAGCAGAGAACTAGAGCCCCCTGGGGAGCTGTTTTTT. The entire variable domain, with the rest obtained from reference TRBV15 and TRBJ2-2, is as follows: DAMVIQNPRYQVTQFGKPVTLSCSQTLNHNVMYWYQQKSSQAPKLLFHYYDKDFNNEADTPDNFQSRRPNTSFCFLDIRSPGLGDTAMYLCATSRELEPPGELFFGEGSRLTVL.

The V and J genes are TRBV10-3 and TRBJ1-1; TRBD1 might be the D (6 bases). The CDR3 is made up of 14 amino acids. CDR1 ENHRY and CDR2 SYGVKD come from the germline V gene. V was cut by 5 bases and J by 0 bases, with 10 bases left in between. This CDR3 is CAISPGTMNTEAFF. The CDR3 DNA reads as TGTGCCATCAGTCCCGGGACAATGAACACTGAAGCTTTCTTT.

This rearrangement joins TRBV5-1 to TRBJ2-7, with 8 nucleotides matching TRBD2. CDR1 and CDR2 from the germline V gene are SGHRS and YFSETQ. V lost 1 base to trimming and J lost 5 bases; unmatched junction nucleotides: 5. CDR3 length: 14 amino acids. Here the CDR3 DNA reads TGCGCCAGCAGCTTGCAGCGGGAGATGGACGAGCAGTACTTC. Its protein product is CASSLQREMDEQYF.

V gene TRBV29-1 combines with J gene TRBJ2-2, with D hard to call. The CDR3 length is 13 residues. Trimming shortened V by 8 bases and J by 7 bases, and 17 bases separated the two germline ends. CDR1 is SQVTM and CDR2 is ANQGSEA in the germline V gene. CDR3 loop: CSLTIGGNGELFF. For the CDR3, the DNA is TGCAGCCTAACTATAGGCGGTAACGGGGAGCTGTTTTTT.

A few counts support this clone. The V call is TRBV4-3, the J call TRBJ1-4; D is ambiguous. The CDR3 extends over 17 amino acids. Per the germline V gene, CDR1 is LGHNA and CDR2 is YSLEER. V was trimmed by 0 bases and J by 6 bases, leaving 17 bases between them. The CDR3 here is CASSQEVRRSEHEKLFF. The CDR3 DNA reads TGCGCCAGCAGCCAAGAAGTCCGCAGGTCAGAACATGAAAAACTGTTTTTT.

The chain combines TRBV15 with TRBJ2-2; TRBD1 aligns across 7 bases. With 0 bases clipped from V and 6 bases from J, the junction kept 4 bases outside the gene matches. Looked up from germline, CDR1 is LNHNV and CDR2 is YYDKDF (reference sequence). The CDR3 consists of 15 residues. The CDR3 DNA reads TGTGCCACCAGCAGAGAAGACAGGGACGCCGGGGAGCTGTTTTTT. It is translated as CATSREDRDAGELFF. Combining the CDR3 with reference TRBV15 and TRBJ2-2 gives the whole variable domain DAMVIQNPRYQVTQFGKPVTLSCSQTLNHNVMYWYQQKSSQAPKLLFHYYDKDFNNEADTPDNFQSRRPNTSFCFLDIRSPGLGDTAMYLCATSREDRDAGELFFGEGSRLTVL.

This chain uses TRBV7-2 with TRBJ2-1; 9 positions agree with TRBD2. The V segment lost 5 bases and the J segment 7 bases; nucleotides outside the gene matches: 12. The CDR3 spans 16 residues. Germline loops: CDR1 SGHTA, CDR2 FQGNSA. This CDR3 is CASSPWTSVSKNEQFF. In DNA form, the CDR3 reads TGTGCCAGCAGCCCTTGGACTAGCGTTTCAAAAAATGAGCAGTTCTTC.

The rearrangement links TRBV9 to TRBJ2-1, with D possibly matching TRBD2 (5 bases). Trimming stripped 4 bases from V and 6 bases from J, with 17 bases between. The CDR3 sequence is 15 residues long. Per germline, CDR1 SGDLS and CDR2 YYNGEE. The CDR3 coding sequence is TGTGCCAGCAGCCGCTACGGACTTCTGATCAATGAGCAGTTCTTC. Its protein product is CASSRYGLLINEQFF.

The chain links TRBV5-6 to TRBJ1-4; D is perhaps TRBD1 (5 bases). V lost 2 bases, J lost 4 bases, and 9 bases lay in between. This CDR3 is 14 amino acids long. Germline values: CDR1 SGHDT, CDR2 YYEEEE. CDR3 coding DNA: TGTGCCAGCAGCTTCAGGGCCCATAATGAAAAACTGTTTTTT. Amino acids: CASSFRAHNEKLFF.

The chain joins TRBV11-1 to TRBJ2-7; TRBD2 aligns across 9 bases. The J segment lost 2 bases and the V segment lost 3 bases, leaving 2 bases of the junction unmatched. The CDR3 is 14 amino acids. The germline CDR1 and CDR2 sequences are SGHAT and FQDESV (reference sequence). The CDR3, as DNA: TGTGCCAGCAGCTTGGCGGGAGGGCCCTACGAGCAGTACTTC. Protein product: CASSLAGGPYEQYF.

Here the CDR3 reads CAWSAEGLRGIQYF. In DNA form, the CDR3 reads TGTGCCTGGAGTGCTGAGGGACTCCGAGGGATTCAGTACTTC. The rearrangement joins TRBV30 to TRBJ2-4; a possible D gene is TRBD2 (6 bases). The ends were cut back, 1 base at V and 10 bases at J, with 17 bases in the middle. Looked up from germline, CDR1 is GTSNPN and CDR2 is SVGIG (reference sequence). There are 14 residues in the CDR3.